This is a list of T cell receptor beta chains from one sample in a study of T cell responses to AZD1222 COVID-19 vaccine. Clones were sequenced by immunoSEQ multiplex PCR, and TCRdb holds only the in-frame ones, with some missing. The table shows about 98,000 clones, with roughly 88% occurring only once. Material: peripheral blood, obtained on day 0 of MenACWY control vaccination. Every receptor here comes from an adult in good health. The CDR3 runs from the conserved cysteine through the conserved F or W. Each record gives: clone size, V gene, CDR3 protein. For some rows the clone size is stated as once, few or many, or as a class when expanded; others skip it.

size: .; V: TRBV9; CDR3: CASSVDRPIGGNTEAFF
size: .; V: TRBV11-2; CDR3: CASSFGVAETQYF
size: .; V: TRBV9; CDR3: CASSGGLAGGLETQYF
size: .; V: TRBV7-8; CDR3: CASSTSGTGGNTEAFF
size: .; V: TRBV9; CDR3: CASSVGRSSYNEQFF
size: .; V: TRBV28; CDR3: CASSLGQASNEKLFF
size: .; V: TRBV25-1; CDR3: CASSPRDRDNSPLHF
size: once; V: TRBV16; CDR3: CASSPDRAYEQYF
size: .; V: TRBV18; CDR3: CASFRELNQPQHF
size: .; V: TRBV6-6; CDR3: CASSYSTGGLNQPQHF
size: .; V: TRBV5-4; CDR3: CASSFFSSANTEAFF
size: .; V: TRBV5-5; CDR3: CASSPFTTNEKLFF
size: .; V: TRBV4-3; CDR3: CASSQEQQMNTEAFF
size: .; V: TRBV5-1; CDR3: CASSLAGGRGEQYF
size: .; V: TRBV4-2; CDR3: CASSQDSRLAGAGGEQFF
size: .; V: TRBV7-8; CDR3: CASSVTSGGSYEQYF
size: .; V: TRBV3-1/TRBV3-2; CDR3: CASSQVSGSTEAFF
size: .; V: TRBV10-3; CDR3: CAISQRQENTEAFF
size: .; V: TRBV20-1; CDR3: CSAREARGYTF
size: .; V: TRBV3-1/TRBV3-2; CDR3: CASSQEGGASTDTQYF
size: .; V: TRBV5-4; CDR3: CASSFGDREGNEQFF
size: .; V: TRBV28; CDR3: CASSFNPKTGEGEKLFF
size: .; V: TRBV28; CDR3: CASRATGGIEEKLFF
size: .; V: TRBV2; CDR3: CASSEARFAYEQYF
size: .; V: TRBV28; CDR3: CASSSRVTRNQPQHF
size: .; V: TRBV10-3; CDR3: CAISDPRDSPETQYF
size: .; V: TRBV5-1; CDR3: CASSSTGTSGGAGETQYF
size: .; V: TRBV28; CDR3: CASSGLAGGRSYNEQFF
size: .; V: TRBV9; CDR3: CASSVETGPNNEQFF
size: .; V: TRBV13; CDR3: CATQRETGTNYGYTF
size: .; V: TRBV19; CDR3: CASSIAAGGNYGYTF
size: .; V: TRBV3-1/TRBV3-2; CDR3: CASSQLFLRDYSGNTIYF
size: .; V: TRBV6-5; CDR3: CASSPSEYQETQYF
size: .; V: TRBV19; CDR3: CASKGQGEGEKLFF
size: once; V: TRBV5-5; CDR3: CASSLEVNQPQHF
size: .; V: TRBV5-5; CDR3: CASSLYRGEDTQYF
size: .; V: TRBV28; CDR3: CASKGPGPLGTGELFF
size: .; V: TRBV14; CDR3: CASSQDVSYNSPLHF
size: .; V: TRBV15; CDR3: CATSRDYLATDTQYF
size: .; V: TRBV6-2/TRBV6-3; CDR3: CASSPGLATDTQYF
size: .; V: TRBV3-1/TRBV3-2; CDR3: CASSYGTLGEQYF
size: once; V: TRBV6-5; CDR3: CASSRDRGVNTEAFF
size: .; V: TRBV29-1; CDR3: CSGQTDYYGYTF
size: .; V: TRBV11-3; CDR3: CASSFSRTEAFF